A selection of T cell receptor beta chains follows, all from one sample in a study of shared clonotypes between healthy human individuals. Only in-frame clones appear in the TCRdb table, and some are missing; sequencing was by immunoSEQ multiplex PCR. There are roughly 2 million clones in the sample; under 97% occur only once, and around 0.13% lies in the top ten. The material sequenced was naive CD4+ T cells sorted from blood. Receptors originate from a man aged 18 to 29 in good health. Both conserved end residues are part of each CDR3. D genes are given only for firm matches. Size values are once, few and many counts, or a class for expanded clones, and some rows have none.

D gene: NA; clone size: NA; J gene: TRBJ2-2; V gene: TRBV19; CDR3 protein: CASSMVVGGELFF; CDR3 DNA: TGTGCCAGTAGTATGGTCGTCGGCGGGGAGCTGTTTTTT
D gene: NA; clone size: NA; J gene: TRBJ1-4; V gene: TRBV7-9; CDR3 protein: CASSPAGVSANEKLFF; CDR3 DNA: TGTGCCAGCAGTCCAGCAGGGGTCTCGGCTAATGAAAAACTGTTTTTT
D gene: TRBD1; clone size: NA; J gene: TRBJ1-2; V gene: TRBV6-1; CDR3 protein: CASSETGPYGYTF; CDR3 DNA: TGTGCCAGCAGTGAGACAGGGCCTTACGGCTACACCTTC
D gene: TRBD2; clone size: NA; J gene: TRBJ2-1; V gene: TRBV7-9; CDR3 protein: CASRKAGEGRNEQFF; CDR3 DNA: TGTGCCAGCAGAAAGGCGGGAGAAGGTAGGAATGAGCAGTTCTTC
D gene: NA; clone size: NA; J gene: TRBJ2-3; V gene: TRBV29-1; CDR3 protein: CSVVNRGRADTQYF; CDR3 DNA: TGCAGCGTTGTTAATCGGGGGCGAGCAGATACGCAGTATTTT
D gene: TRBD1; clone size: NA; J gene: TRBJ1-4; V gene: TRBV27; CDR3 protein: CASLRGDHEKLFF; CDR3 DNA: TGTGCCAGCCTCAGGGGGGATCATGAAAAACTGTTTTTT
D gene: NA; clone size: NA; J gene: TRBJ1-4; V gene: TRBV30; CDR3 protein: CAWRPGPGEKLFF; CDR3 DNA: TGTGCCTGGAGACCGGGACCCGGAGAAAAACTGTTTTTT
D gene: TRBD2; clone size: NA; J gene: TRBJ2-7; V gene: TRBV5-1; CDR3 protein: CASSSGLAGVAYEQYF; CDR3 DNA: TGCGCCAGCAGCTCTGGACTAGCGGGAGTGGCCTACGAGCAGTACTTC
D gene: NA; clone size: NA; J gene: TRBJ2-7; V gene: TRBV7-2; CDR3 protein: CASSLSLSYEQYF; CDR3 DNA: TGTGCCAGCAGCTTATCACTATCCTACGAGCAGTACTTC
D gene: NA; clone size: NA; J gene: TRBJ1-1; V gene: TRBV6-5; CDR3 protein: CASNRGRGTEAFF; CDR3 DNA: TGTGCCAGCAATCGGGGGCGAGGCACTGAAGCTTTCTTT
D gene: TRBD1; clone size: NA; J gene: TRBJ2-7; V gene: TRBV11-2; CDR3 protein: CASSLSAGGAEQYF; CDR3 DNA: TGTGCCAGCAGCTTATCGGCAGGGGGCGCCGAGCAGTACTTC
D gene: TRBD2; clone size: NA; J gene: TRBJ2-7; V gene: TRBV11-2; CDR3 protein: CASSLGRETYVVQYF; CDR3 DNA: TGTGCCAGCAGCTTAGGGCGGGAGACATATGTGGTGCAGTACTTC
D gene: TRBD1; clone size: NA; J gene: TRBJ2-3; V gene: TRBV7-3; CDR3 protein: CASSPSGTDTDTQYF; CDR3 DNA: TGTGCCAGCAGCCCTTCCGGGACAGACACAGATACGCAGTATTTT
D gene: NA; clone size: NA; J gene: TRBJ1-1; V gene: TRBV7-3; CDR3 protein: CASSFDGITEAFF; CDR3 DNA: TGTGCCAGCAGCTTCGACGGAATCACTGAAGCTTTCTTT
D gene: TRBD2; clone size: once; J gene: TRBJ2-1; V gene: TRBV6-1; CDR3 protein: CASSQTSGSRNEQFF; CDR3 DNA: TGTGCCAGCAGCCAGACTAGCGGGAGTAGAAATGAGCAGTTCTTC
D gene: NA; clone size: NA; J gene: TRBJ2-2; V gene: TRBV18; CDR3 protein: CASSPPAVGSSGELFF; CDR3 DNA: TGTGCCAGCTCACCACCGGCGGTGGGGAGCTCCGGGGAGCTGTTTTTT
D gene: NA; clone size: NA; J gene: TRBJ2-7; V gene: TRBV5-1; CDR3 protein: CASSPRGQIPYEQYF; CDR3 DNA: TGCGCCAGCAGCCCAAGGGGACAAATCCCCTACGAGCAGTACTTC
D gene: NA; clone size: NA; J gene: TRBJ2-2; V gene: TRBV29-1; CDR3 protein: CSVVRGGTGELFF; CDR3 DNA: TGCAGCGTTGTCAGGGGAGGGACCGGGGAGCTGTTTTTT
D gene: NA; clone size: NA; J gene: TRBJ2-2; V gene: TRBV6-6; CDR3 protein: CASITLANTGELFF; CDR3 DNA: TGTGCCAGCATCACTTTAGCGAACACCGGGGAGCTGTTTTTT
D gene: NA; clone size: NA; J gene: TRBJ2-5; V gene: TRBV2; CDR3 protein: CASSEWAIKTQYF; CDR3 DNA: TGTGCCAGCAGTGAATGGGCGATAAAGACCCAGTACTTC
D gene: NA; clone size: NA; J gene: TRBJ2-7; V gene: TRBV7-2; CDR3 protein: CASSLEGSEQYF; CDR3 DNA: TGTGCCAGCAGCTTGGAGGGGAGCGAGCAGTACTTC
D gene: TRBD2; clone size: NA; J gene: TRBJ2-2; V gene: TRBV6-5; CDR3 protein: CASKRELDTGELFF; CDR3 DNA: TGTGCCAGTAAGCGGGAGCTGGACACCGGGGAGCTGTTTTTT
D gene: NA; clone size: NA; J gene: TRBJ1-6; V gene: TRBV27; CDR3 protein: CASSIRHPYNSPLHF; CDR3 DNA: TGTGCCAGCAGTATCCGACATCCATATAATTCACCCCTCCACTTT
D gene: NA; clone size: once; J gene: TRBJ2-7; V gene: TRBV4-1; CDR3 protein: CASSQDWVAETDYEQYF; CDR3 DNA: TGCGCCAGCAGCCAAGATTGGGTAGCGGAGACAGACTACGAGCAGTACTTC
D gene: NA; clone size: NA; J gene: TRBJ1-3; V gene: TRBV29-1; CDR3 protein: CSVHEGRNSGNTIYF; CDR3 DNA: TGCAGCGTTCACGAGGGAAGGAACTCTGGAAACACCATATATTTT
D gene: NA; clone size: NA; J gene: TRBJ1-6; V gene: TRBV9; CDR3 protein: CASSVGQGVNVGSPLHF; CDR3 DNA: TGTGCCAGCAGCGTAGGCCAGGGAGTGAACGTGGGGTCACCCCTCCACTTT
D gene: TRBD2; clone size: NA; J gene: TRBJ2-3; V gene: TRBV5-1; CDR3 protein: CASTDGRTQYF; CDR3 DNA: TGCGCCAGCACCGACGGGAGGACGCAGTATTTT
D gene: NA; clone size: once; J gene: TRBJ1-1; V gene: TRBV30; CDR3 protein: CAWRPTNTEAFF; CDR3 DNA: TGTGCCTGGAGACCTACGAACACTGAAGCTTTCTTT
D gene: NA; clone size: NA; J gene: TRBJ1-5; V gene: TRBV29-1; CDR3 protein: CSVEDLGGEPQHF; CDR3 DNA: TGCAGCGTTGAAGATCTCGGAGGGGAGCCCCAGCATTTT
D gene: NA; clone size: NA; J gene: TRBJ2-5; V gene: TRBV13; CDR3 protein: CASTQWGQETQYF; CDR3 DNA: TGTGCCAGCACACAATGGGGGCAAGAGACCCAGTACTTC
D gene: NA; clone size: NA; J gene: TRBJ2-4; V gene: TRBV2; CDR3 protein: CASSASSVRAF; CDR3 DNA: TGTGCCAGCAGCGCGTCGTCGGTTCGGGCCTTC
D gene: NA; clone size: NA; J gene: TRBJ2-4; V gene: TRBV18; CDR3 protein: CASSLVELAKNIQYF; CDR3 DNA: TGTGCCAGCTCATTGGTAGAATTAGCCAAAAACATTCAGTACTTC
D gene: NA; clone size: NA; J gene: TRBJ2-3; V gene: TRBV5-1; CDR3 protein: CASSLRGTDTQYF; CDR3 DNA: TGCGCCAGCAGCTTGAGAGGCACAGATACGCAGTATTTT
D gene: NA; clone size: NA; J gene: TRBJ1-6; V gene: TRBV23-1; CDR3 protein: CASSQSDQGNSPLHF; CDR3 DNA: TGCGCCAGCAGTCAATCGGATCAGGGCAATTCACCCCTCCACTTT
D gene: NA; clone size: once; J gene: TRBJ1-2; V gene: TRBV10-2; CDR3 protein: CASAPLGGDWGSYGYTF; CDR3 DNA: TGCGCCAGCGCCCCCCTGGGGGGCGATTGGGGTAGCTATGGCTACACCTTC
D gene: NA; clone size: NA; J gene: TRBJ1-2; V gene: TRBV10-3; CDR3 protein: CAISDGNYGYTF; CDR3 DNA: TGTGCCATCAGTGACGGTAACTATGGCTACACCTTC
D gene: NA; clone size: NA; J gene: TRBJ1-3; V gene: TRBV6-6; CDR3 protein: CASMSTLSGNTIYF; CDR3 DNA: TGTGCCAGCATGTCAACCCTCTCTGGAAACACCATATATTTT
D gene: TRBD2; clone size: NA; J gene: TRBJ2-7; V gene: TRBV5-1; CDR3 protein: CASSLRLAQYEQYF; CDR3 DNA: TGCGCCAGCAGCTTACGACTAGCCCAATACGAGCAGTACTTC
D gene: NA; clone size: NA; J gene: TRBJ1-1; V gene: TRBV6-5; CDR3 protein: CASSRDMEAFF; CDR3 DNA: TGTGCCAGCAGCAGGGACATGGAAGCTTTCTTT
D gene: NA; clone size: NA; J gene: TRBJ1-2; V gene: TRBV6-5; CDR3 protein: CASSSSGGYTF; CDR3 DNA: TGTGCCAGCAGTTCCTCCGGCGGCTACACCTTC
D gene: NA; clone size: NA; J gene: TRBJ1-3; V gene: TRBV11-2; CDR3 protein: CASSAHDRTGNTIYF; CDR3 DNA: TGTGCCAGCTCCGCTCACGACAGGACTGGAAACACCATATATTTT
D gene: TRBD2; clone size: NA; J gene: TRBJ2-3; V gene: TRBV19; CDR3 protein: CASSIERTSGTTDTQYF; CDR3 DNA: TGTGCCAGTAGTATAGAGAGGACTAGCGGAACCACAGATACGCAGTATTTT
D gene: TRBD1; clone size: NA; J gene: TRBJ2-2; V gene: TRBV5-1; CDR3 protein: CASSSQGANTGELFF; CDR3 DNA: TGCGCCAGCAGCTCCCAGGGGGCGAACACCGGGGAGCTGTTTTTT
D gene: TRBD2; clone size: NA; J gene: TRBJ2-7; V gene: TRBV14; CDR3 protein: CASSPGLAGGLFAYEQYF; CDR3 DNA: TGTGCCAGCAGCCCGGGACTAGCGGGAGGTCTTTTTGCCTACGAGCAGTACTTC
D gene: TRBD1; clone size: NA; J gene: TRBJ1-6; V gene: TRBV5-6; CDR3 protein: CASSFRGINSPLHF; CDR3 DNA: TGTGCCAGCAGCTTCAGGGGGATTAATTCACCCCTCCACTTT
D gene: NA; clone size: NA; J gene: TRBJ2-7; V gene: TRBV6-5; CDR3 protein: CASRPPGRDSYEQYF; CDR3 DNA: TGTGCCAGCAGGCCCCCAGGCAGGGACTCCTACGAGCAGTACTTC
D gene: TRBD1; clone size: few; J gene: TRBJ1-2; V gene: TRBV6-5; CDR3 protein: CASSSRGYYGYTF; CDR3 DNA: TGTGCCAGCAGTTCCAGGGGGTACTATGGCTACACCTTC
D gene: TRBD1; clone size: NA; J gene: TRBJ1-2; V gene: TRBV2; CDR3 protein: CASSLGQPVFGYTF; CDR3 DNA: TGTGCCAGCAGTTTGGGACAGCCAGTCTTTGGCTACACCTTC
D gene: NA; clone size: NA; J gene: TRBJ2-7; V gene: TRBV27; CDR3 protein: CASSLNGRSPYEQYF; CDR3 DNA: TGTGCCAGCAGTTTGAACGGGAGATCCCCCTACGAGCAGTACTTC
D gene: TRBD2; clone size: NA; J gene: TRBJ2-6; V gene: TRBV28; CDR3 protein: CASRGVPGANVLTF; CDR3 DNA: TGTGCCAGCCGGGGGGTCCCTGGGGCCAACGTCCTGACTTTC
D gene: TRBD1; clone size: NA; J gene: TRBJ2-7; V gene: TRBV19; CDR3 protein: CASSMGQGYEQYF; CDR3 DNA: TGTGCCAGTAGTATGGGACAGGGGTACGAGCAGTACTTC
D gene: TRBD2; clone size: NA; J gene: TRBJ2-7; V gene: TRBV9; CDR3 protein: CASSVTSGATYEQYF; CDR3 DNA: TGTGCCAGCAGCGTCACTAGCGGGGCCACCTACGAGCAGTACTTC
D gene: NA; clone size: NA; J gene: TRBJ1-3; V gene: TRBV6-5; CDR3 protein: CASSYSTASGNTIYF; CDR3 DNA: TGTGCCAGCAGTTACTCGACGGCCTCTGGAAACACCATATATTTT
D gene: NA; clone size: NA; J gene: TRBJ2-4; V gene: TRBV29-1; CDR3 protein: CSVEEGRGAKNIQYF; CDR3 DNA: TGCAGCGTTGAAGAGGGGCGGGGCGCCAAAAACATTCAGTACTTC
D gene: NA; clone size: NA; J gene: TRBJ2-3; V gene: TRBV2; CDR3 protein: CASSPEITDTQYF; CDR3 DNA: TGTGCCAGCTCTCCGGAGATCACAGATACGCAGTATTTT
D gene: NA; clone size: NA; J gene: TRBJ1-1; V gene: TRBV30; CDR3 protein: CAWSKGGTVNTEAFF; CDR3 DNA: TGTGCCTGGAGTAAGGGGGGCACCGTGAACACTGAAGCTTTCTTT
D gene: NA; clone size: NA; J gene: TRBJ2-7; V gene: TRBV7-9; CDR3 protein: CASSGWGRGLYEQYF; CDR3 DNA: TGTGCCAGCAGCGGCTGGGGGCGTGGACTTTACGAGCAGTACTTC
D gene: TRBD1; clone size: NA; J gene: TRBJ1-2; V gene: TRBV9; CDR3 protein: CASRGGQYYGYTF; CDR3 DNA: TGTGCCAGCAGGGGGGGACAGTACTATGGCTACACCTTC
D gene: NA; clone size: NA; J gene: TRBJ2-5; V gene: TRBV7-3; CDR3 protein: CASSPLPQETQYF; CDR3 DNA: TGTGCCAGCAGTCCACTCCCCCAAGAGACCCAGTACTTC